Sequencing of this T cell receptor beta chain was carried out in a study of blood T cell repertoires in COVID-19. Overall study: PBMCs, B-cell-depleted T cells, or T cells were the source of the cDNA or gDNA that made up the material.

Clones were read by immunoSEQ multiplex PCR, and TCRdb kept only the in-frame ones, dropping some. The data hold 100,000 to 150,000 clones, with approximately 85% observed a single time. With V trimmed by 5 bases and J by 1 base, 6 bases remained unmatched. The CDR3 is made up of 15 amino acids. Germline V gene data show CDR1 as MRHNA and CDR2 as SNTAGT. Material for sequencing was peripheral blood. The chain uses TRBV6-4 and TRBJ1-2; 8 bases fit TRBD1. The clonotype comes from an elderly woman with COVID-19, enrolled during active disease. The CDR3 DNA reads TGTGCCAGCAGTCTACAGGGGACAGGTAACTATGGCTACACCTTC. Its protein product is CASSLQGTGNYGYTF.